This T cell receptor (beta chain) was obtained from a study of early T cells in non-severe SARS-CoV-2 infection (dated by TCRdb to about 2021). Regarding the research as a whole: Because TCR sequencing relied on bulk RNA taken from unsorted whole blood, pairing of alpha and beta chains was not possible. Overall study outcomes, separate from this receptor: VDJdb matching was skewed toward anti-spike CD8 responses, so virus-specific expansions were likely underestimated and private and CD4 specificities were missed.

Including cysteine and phenylalanine, the CDR3 has 15 amino acids. This entry keeps only the CDR3 DNA: 45 bases, framed from base 1. CDR1 and CDR2 are read off the germline V gene (reference sequence) as MNHEY and SMNVEV. V drops 5 bases and J drops 4 bases, leaving 17 bases in between. A case-control design nested within a healthcare worker cohort in London, UK, was used, with weekly nasopharyngeal swab PCR tests and blood sampling performed. Healthcare workers were recruited between 23 and 31 March 2020, during the week of the UK lockdown, and were followed weekly for up to roughly 16 weeks. Turning to this clonotype: Its specific antigen is unknown. Within one base of it there is no much larger clone, and no base qualities were kept.

To prepare the library, 5' RACE was applied. The sequencer was a NextSeq 500. Unique molecular identifiers were attached to individual cDNA molecules in the TCR library protocol so that sequencing error and PCR bias could be corrected. TCR alpha and beta chains were both sequenced, and the abundances of alpha and beta sequences in each sample were closely correlated with each other. The study's processing was this. V gene, J gene and CDR3 annotation of TCR sequences was performed with Decombinator V4. Expanded TCRs were defined as changing significantly between any two time points under a Poisson model with p below 0.0001. TCR abundances were normalised to the total number of TCRs sequenced per sample and were expressed as counts per million. MAIT TCRs were defined by TRAV1-2 paired with TRAJ12, TRAJ20 or TRAJ33, and iNKT TCRs by TRAV10 paired with TRAJ18. A search of VDJdb, accessed on 1 November 2021, was run for TCRs annotated to CMV, EBV and SARS-CoV-2, with TCRs annotated for multiple antigens excluded. Using fastp at Q25 and MiXCR, TCRdb reprocessed the public reads and kept productive beta chains. Rows with one shared CDR3 protein collapse into an entry with the most common genes and DNA. These V and J calls originate from TCRdb's pipeline instead of the authors' own analysis. The sample table lists 65,000 to 95,000 distinct CDR3 sequences, about 12% of them with a count of one. The ten largest clones represent about a sixth of the sample.

The starting material was whole blood, obtained at baseline. The sequence links TRBV27 to TRBJ1-1; a tentative D match to TRBD1 spans 5 bases. This sequence was found in an adult who was a healthcare worker with PCR-confirmed SARS-CoV-2 infection or an uninfected control (not recorded which). The donor label of this sample is uncertain. The nucleotides read TGTGCCAGCAGTGAATGGCGGGGGTTTGGCACTGAAGCTTTCTTT. Its product reads: CASSEWRGFGTEAFF.